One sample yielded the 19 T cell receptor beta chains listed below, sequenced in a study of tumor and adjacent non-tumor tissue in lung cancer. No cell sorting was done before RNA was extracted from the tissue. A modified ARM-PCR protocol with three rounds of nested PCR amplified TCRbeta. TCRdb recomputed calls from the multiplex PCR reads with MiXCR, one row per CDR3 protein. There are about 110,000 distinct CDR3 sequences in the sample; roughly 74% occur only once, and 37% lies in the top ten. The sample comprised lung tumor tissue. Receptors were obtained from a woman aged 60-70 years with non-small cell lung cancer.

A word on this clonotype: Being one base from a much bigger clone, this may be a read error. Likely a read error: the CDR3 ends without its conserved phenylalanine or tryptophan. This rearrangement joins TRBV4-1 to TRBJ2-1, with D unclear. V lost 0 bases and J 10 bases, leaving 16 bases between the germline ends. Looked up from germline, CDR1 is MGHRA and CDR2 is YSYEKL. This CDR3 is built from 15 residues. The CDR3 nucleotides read TGCGCCAGCAGCCAAGATCAGAGCCCCATGGGGGAGCAGTTCTTA. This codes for CASSQDQSPMGEQFL.

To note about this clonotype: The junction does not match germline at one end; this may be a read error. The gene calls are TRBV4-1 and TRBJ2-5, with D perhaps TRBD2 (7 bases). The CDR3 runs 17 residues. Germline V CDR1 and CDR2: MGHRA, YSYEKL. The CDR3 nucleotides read TGCGCCATCAGCCAAGATAGGGTGGGGGGGCTGCCCGAGACACAGTACTTC. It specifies CAISQDRVGGLPETQYF.

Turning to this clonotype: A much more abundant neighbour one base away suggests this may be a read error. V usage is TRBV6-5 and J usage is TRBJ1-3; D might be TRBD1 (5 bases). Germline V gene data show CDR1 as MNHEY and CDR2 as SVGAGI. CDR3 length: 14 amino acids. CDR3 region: CTSRRGLKGNTIYF. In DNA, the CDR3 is TGTACCAGCAGGAGGGGACTAAAAGGAAACACCATATATTTT.

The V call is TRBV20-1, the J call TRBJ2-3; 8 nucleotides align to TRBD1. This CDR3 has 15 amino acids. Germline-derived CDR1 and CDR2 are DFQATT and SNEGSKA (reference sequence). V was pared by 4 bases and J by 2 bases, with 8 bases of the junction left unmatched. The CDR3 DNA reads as TGCAGTGCTAACGGGGACAGGTGTGACACAGATACGCAGTATTTT. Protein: CSANGDRCDTDTQYF.

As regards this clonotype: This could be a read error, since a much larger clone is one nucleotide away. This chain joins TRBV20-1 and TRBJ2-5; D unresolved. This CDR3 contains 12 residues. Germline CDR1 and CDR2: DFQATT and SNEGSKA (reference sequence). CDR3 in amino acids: CSARASQDTQYF. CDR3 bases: TGCAGTGCTAGGGCCAGCCAAGATACCCAGTACTTC.

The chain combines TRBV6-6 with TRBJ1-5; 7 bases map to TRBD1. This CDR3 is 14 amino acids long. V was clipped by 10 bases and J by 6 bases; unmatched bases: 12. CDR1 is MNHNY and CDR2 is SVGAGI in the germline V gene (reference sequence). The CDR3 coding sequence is TGTGCCAACACCCCCTACAGGGGCGGTCAGCCCCAGCATTTT. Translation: CANTPYRGGQPQHF.

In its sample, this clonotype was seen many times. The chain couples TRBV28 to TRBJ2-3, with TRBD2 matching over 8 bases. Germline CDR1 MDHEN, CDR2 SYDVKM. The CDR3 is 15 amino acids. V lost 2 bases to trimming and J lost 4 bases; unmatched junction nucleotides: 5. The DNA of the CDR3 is TGTGCCAGCAGTTTACCGGGGGGGCCTTCAGATACGCAGTATTTT. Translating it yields CASSLPGGPSDTQYF.

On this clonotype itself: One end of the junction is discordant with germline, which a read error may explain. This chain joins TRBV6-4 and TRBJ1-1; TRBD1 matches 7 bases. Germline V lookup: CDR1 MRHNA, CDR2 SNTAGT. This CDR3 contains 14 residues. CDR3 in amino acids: CANSDSDRDTDAFF. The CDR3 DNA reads TGTGCCAACAGTGACTCTGACAGGGACACTGACGCTTTCTTT.

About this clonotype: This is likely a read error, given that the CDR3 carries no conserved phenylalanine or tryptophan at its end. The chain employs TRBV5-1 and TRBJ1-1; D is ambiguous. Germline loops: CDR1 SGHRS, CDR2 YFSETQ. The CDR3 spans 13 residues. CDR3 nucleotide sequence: TGCGTCAGCAACTTGGCCGGGAACACTGAAGCTTTCCTT. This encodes CVSNLAGNTEAFL.

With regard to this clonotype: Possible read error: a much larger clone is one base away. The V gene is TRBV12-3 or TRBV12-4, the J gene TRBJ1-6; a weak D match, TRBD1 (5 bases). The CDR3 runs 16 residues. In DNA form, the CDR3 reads TGTGCCTGCAGTTTACAGGAAGGTGTGGGGAATTCACCCCTCCACTTT. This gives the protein CACSLQEGVGNSPLHF.

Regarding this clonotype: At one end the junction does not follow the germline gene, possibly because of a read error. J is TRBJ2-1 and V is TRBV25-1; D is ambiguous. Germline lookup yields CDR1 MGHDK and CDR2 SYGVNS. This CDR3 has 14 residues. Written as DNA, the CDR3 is TGTGTCAGCAGTATACCCACCCTAGGGAACGAGCAGTTCTTC. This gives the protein CVSSIPTLGNEQFF. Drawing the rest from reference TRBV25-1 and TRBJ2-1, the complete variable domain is EADIYQTPRYLVIGTGKKITLECSQTMGHDKMYWYQQDPGMELHLIHYSYGVNSTEKGDLSSESTVSRIRTEHFPLTLESARPSHTSQYLCVSSIPTLGNEQFFGPGTRLTVL.

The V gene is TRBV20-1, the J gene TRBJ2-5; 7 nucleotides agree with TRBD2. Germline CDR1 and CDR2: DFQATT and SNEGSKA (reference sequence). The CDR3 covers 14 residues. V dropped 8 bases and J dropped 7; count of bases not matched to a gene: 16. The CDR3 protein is CSTSRREGNVTQYF. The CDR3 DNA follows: TGCAGTACCTCGAGGAGGGAGGGAAACGTGACCCAGTACTTC.

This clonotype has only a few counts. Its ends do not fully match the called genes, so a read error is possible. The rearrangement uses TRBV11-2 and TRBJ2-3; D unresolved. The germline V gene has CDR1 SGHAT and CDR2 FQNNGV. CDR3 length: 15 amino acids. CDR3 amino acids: CASSVDVLGTDTQYF. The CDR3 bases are TGTGCCAGCAGCGTAGACGTCCTTGGCACAGATACGCAGTATTTT.

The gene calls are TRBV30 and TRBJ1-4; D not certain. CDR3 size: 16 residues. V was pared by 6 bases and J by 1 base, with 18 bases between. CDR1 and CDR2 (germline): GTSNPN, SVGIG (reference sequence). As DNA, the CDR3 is TGTGCCTGTGGTGGGAGGGTCGGAGTAACTAATGAAAAACTGTTTTTT. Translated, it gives CACGGRVGVTNEKLFF.

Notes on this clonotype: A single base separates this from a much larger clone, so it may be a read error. The CDR3 sequence is CASSYLGLHCGYTF. In DNA form, the CDR3 reads TGTGCCAGCAGTTACCTCGGTCTCCACTGTGGCTACACCTTC. The rearrangement joins TRBV6-2 or TRBV6-3 to TRBJ1-2; D is unresolved. Trimming pared 2 bases from V and 7 bases from J, leaving 14 bases between. This CDR3 region has 14 residues. Germline V gene lookup returns CDR1 MNHEY and CDR2 SVGEGT.

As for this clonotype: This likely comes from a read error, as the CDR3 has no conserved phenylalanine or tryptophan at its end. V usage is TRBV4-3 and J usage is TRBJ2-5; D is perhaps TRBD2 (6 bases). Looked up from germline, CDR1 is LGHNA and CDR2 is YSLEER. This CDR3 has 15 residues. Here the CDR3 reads CVSSRHRDSQETQYL. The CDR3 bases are TGTGTCAGCAGCCGACACCGGGACTCACAAGAGACCCAGTACCTC.

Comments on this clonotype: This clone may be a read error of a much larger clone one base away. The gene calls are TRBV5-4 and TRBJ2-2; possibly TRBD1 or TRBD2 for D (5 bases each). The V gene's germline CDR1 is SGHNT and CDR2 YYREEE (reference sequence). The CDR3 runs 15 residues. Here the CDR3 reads CASSGGQRVTGELLF. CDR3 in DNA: TGTGCCAGCAGCGGCGGACAACGAGTCACCGGGGAGCTGTTATTT.

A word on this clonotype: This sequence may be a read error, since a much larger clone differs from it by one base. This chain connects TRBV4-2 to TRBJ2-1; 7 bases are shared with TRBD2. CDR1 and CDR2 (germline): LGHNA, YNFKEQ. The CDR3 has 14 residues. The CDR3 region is CANSQDGTTNEQFF. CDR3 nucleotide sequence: TGTGCCAACAGCCAGGACGGGACTACAAATGAGCAGTTCTTC.

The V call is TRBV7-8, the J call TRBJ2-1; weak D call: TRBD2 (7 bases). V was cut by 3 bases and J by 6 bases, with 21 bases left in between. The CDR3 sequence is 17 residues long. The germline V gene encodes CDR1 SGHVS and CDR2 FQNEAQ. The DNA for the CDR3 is TGTGCCAGCAGCTTGGGGGGGGGGACACCACTTAGCAATGAGCAGTTCTTC. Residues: CASSLGGGTPLSNEQFF.